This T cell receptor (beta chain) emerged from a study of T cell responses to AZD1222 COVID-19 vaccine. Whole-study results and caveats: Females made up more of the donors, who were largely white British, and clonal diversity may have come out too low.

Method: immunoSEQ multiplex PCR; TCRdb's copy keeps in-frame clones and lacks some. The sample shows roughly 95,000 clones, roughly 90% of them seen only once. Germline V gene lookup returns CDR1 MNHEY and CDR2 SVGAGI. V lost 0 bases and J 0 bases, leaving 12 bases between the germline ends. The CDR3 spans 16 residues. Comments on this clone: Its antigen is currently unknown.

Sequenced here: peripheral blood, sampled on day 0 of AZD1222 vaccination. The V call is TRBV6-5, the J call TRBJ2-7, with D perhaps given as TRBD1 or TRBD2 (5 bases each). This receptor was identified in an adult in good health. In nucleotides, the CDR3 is TGTGCCAGCAGTTACTCCGGGACGGTGGCCTCCTACGAGCAGTACTTC. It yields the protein CASSYSGTVASYEQYF.